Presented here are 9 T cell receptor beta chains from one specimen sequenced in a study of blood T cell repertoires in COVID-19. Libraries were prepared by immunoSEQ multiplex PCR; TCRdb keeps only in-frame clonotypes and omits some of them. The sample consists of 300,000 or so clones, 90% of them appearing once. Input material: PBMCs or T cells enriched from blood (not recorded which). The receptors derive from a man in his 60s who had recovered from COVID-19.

This CDR3 is CASSWGGPGYTF. The CDR3 coding sequence is TGTGCCAGCTCTTGGGGAGGGCCTGGCTACACCTTC. This rearrangement joins TRBV12-3 or TRBV12-4 to TRBJ1-2; D is unresolved. The V end lost 8 bases, the J end lost 7 bases, and 14 bases lay between the germline ends. This CDR3 region has 12 residues.

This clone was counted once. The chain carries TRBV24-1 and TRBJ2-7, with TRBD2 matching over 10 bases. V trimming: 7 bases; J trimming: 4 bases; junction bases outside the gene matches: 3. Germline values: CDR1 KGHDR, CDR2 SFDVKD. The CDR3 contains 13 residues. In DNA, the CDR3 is TGTGCCACCAGAGCTAGCGGGAGTTACGAGCAGTACTTC. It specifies CATRASGSYEQYF.

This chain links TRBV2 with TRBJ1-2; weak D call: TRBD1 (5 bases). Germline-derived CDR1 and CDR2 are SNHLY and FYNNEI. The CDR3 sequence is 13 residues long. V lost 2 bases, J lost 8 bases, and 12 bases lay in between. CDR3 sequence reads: CASSEQGMGGYTF. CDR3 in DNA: TGTGCCAGCAGTGAACAGGGTATGGGGGGCTACACCTTC.

CDR3 coding DNA: TGTGCCAGCAGTTACGGCACAGGGGTGAACACTGAAGCTTTCTTT. This gives the protein CASSYGTGVNTEAFF. This sequence joins TRBV6-5 and TRBJ1-1; the match to TRBD1 covers 7 bases. This CDR3 spans 15 amino acids. Germline V gene lookup returns CDR1 MNHEY and CDR2 SVGAGI. Trimming took 2 bases from V and 0 from J; bases not matched to a gene: 3.

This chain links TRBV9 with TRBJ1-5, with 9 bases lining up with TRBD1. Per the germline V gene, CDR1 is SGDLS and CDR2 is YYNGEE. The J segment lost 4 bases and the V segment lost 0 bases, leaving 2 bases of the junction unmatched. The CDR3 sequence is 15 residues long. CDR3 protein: CASSVGTGDNQPQHF. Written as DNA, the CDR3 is TGTGCCAGCAGCGTAGGGACAGGGGATAATCAGCCCCAGCATTTT.

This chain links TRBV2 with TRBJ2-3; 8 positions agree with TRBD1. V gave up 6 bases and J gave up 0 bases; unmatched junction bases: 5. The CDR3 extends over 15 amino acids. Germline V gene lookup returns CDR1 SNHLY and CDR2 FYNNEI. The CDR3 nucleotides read TGTGCCAGCAGCGCCCGGGACAGGAGCACAGATACGCAGTATTTT. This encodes CASSARDRSTDTQYF. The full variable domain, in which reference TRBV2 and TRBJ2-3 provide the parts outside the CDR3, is EPEVTQTPSHQVTQMGQEVILRCVPISNHLYFYWYRQILGQKVEFLVSFYNNEISEKSEIFDDQFSVERPDGSNFTLKIRSTKLEDSAMYFCASSARDRSTDTQYFGPGTRLTVL.

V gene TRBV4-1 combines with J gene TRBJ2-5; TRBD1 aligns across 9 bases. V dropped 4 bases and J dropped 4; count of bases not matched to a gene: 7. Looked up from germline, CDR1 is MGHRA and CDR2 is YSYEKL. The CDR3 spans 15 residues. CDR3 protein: CASSLKQGAGETQYF. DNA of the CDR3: TGCGCCAGCAGCCTGAAACAGGGGGCTGGAGAGACCCAGTACTTC.

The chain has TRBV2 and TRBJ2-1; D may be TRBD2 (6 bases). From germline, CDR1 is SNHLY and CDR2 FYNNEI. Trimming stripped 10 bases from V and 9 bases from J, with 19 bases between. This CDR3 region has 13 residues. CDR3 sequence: CATMGLAGSEQFF. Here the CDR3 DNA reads TGTGCCACCATGGGCCTGGCGGGGAGTGAGCAGTTCTTC.

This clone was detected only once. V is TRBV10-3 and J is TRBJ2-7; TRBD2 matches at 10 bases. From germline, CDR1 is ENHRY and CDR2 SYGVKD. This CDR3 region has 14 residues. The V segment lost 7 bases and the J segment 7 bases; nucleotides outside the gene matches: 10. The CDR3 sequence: CAIKEIAGGVEQYF. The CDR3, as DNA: TGTGCCATCAAAGAAATAGCGGGGGGCGTAGAGCAGTACTTC.